This entry describes one T cell receptor beta chain. Its antigen is as yet unknown. MiXCR, applied by TCRdb to the RT-PCR reads, yields one record per CDR3 protein. The sample has about 780,000 distinct CDR3 sequences; roughly 20% are singletons. The sample belongs to a study of response to subunit inactivated influenza vaccine. Study conclusions and caveats: The study's authors posited that every seasonal influenza vaccination enlists few new T cells.

V dropped 0 bases and J dropped 3 bases, with 15 bases sitting between them. The germline gives CDR1 MNHEY, CDR2 SVGAGI. The CDR3 length is 16 residues. This receptor was identified in a man between 45 and 60 years old who received an inactivated influenza vaccine. The specimen comprised PBMCs from blood, sampled roughly 5 days after vaccination. J is TRBJ2-7 and V is TRBV6-5, with TRBD2 as a possible D gene (6 bases). Here the CDR3 reads CASSYSLFGGHYEQYF. CDR3 coding DNA: TGTGCCAGCAGTTACTCGTTATTCGGAGGGCACTACGAGCAGTACTTC.